The clone carrying this T cell receptor (beta chain) was seen ten or more times. What it recognizes is unknown. TCRdb called the RT-PCR reads again in MiXCR, with one record for every CDR3 protein. The data contain about 620,000 distinct CDR3 sequences, 10% to 15% of them singletons. These data belong to a study of response to subunit inactivated influenza vaccine. The study, taken as a whole, reports: Few new T cells, the authors suggested, are recruited by each seasonal influenza vaccination.

V shed 3 bases and J 4 bases; nucleotides not matched to a gene: 8. The germline CDR1 and CDR2 sequences are MGHDK and SYGVNS. The CDR3 totals 15 residues. The sample consisted of PBMCs from blood, taken on the day of vaccination. This clonotype was obtained from a man in his fifties who received an inactivated influenza vaccine. The gene calls are TRBV25-1 and TRBJ2-5; TRBD1 agrees at 7 bases. This CDR3 reads CASSDSRQGSETQYF. The CDR3 DNA follows: TGTGCCAGCAGTGATTCACGACAGGGCTCAGAGACCCAGTACTTC.